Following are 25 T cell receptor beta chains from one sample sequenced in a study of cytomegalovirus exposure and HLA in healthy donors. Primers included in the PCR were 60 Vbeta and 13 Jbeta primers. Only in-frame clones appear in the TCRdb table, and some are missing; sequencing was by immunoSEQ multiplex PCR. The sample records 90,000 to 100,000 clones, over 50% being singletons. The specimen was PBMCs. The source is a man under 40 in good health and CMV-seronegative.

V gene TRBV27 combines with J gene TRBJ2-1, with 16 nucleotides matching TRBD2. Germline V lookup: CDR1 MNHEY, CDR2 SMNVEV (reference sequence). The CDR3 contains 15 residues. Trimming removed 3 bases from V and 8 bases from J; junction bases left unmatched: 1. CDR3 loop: CASSFGTSGRDEQFF. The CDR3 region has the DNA TGTGCCAGCAGTTTCGGGACTAGCGGGAGGGATGAGCAGTTCTTC.

The CDR3 region is CASTALAEGTDTQYF. In DNA form, the CDR3 reads TGTGCCAGCACAGCACTAGCAGAAGGCACAGATACGCAGTATTTT. This sequence joins TRBV6-5 and TRBJ2-3; TRBD2 might be the D (6 bases). Germline loops: CDR1 MNHEY, CDR2 SVGAGI. Trimming pared 7 bases from V and 1 base from J, leaving 15 bases between. The CDR3 loop spans 15 amino acids.

The CDR3 bases are TGTGCCAGCAGTAAAGAACGACTAGCGGGGACTTCCCCCTGGTCCACAGATACGCAGTATTTT. Its translation: CASSKERLAGTSPWSTDTQYF. The chain combines TRBV28 with TRBJ2-3, with 11 bases fitting TRBD2. Germline assignment: CDR1 MDHEN and CDR2 SYDVKM. J gave up 2 bases and V 5 bases, and 21 bases lay outside the gene matches. The CDR3 spans 21 residues.

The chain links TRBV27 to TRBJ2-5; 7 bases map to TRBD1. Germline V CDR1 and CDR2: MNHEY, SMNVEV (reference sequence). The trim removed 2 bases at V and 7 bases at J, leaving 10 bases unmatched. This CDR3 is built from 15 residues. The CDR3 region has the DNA TGTGCCAGCAGTTTAATTTCAACTAGGACAGGGACCCAGTACTTC. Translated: CASSLISTRTGTQYF.

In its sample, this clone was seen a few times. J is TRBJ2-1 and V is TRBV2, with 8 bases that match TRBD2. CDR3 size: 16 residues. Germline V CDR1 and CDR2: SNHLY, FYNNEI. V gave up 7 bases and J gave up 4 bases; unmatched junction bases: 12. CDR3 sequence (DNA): TGTGCCAGCAACTGGGGGGGACTAGGATATTACAATGAGCAGTTCTTC. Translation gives CASNWGGLGYYNEQFF.

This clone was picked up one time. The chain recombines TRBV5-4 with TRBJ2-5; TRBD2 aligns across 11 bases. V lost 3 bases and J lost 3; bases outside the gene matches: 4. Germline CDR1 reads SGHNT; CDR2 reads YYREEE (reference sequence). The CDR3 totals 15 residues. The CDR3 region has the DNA TGTGCCAGCAGCTCTAGCGGGGGGCGGGAAGAGACCCAGTACTTC. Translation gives CASSSSGGREETQYF.

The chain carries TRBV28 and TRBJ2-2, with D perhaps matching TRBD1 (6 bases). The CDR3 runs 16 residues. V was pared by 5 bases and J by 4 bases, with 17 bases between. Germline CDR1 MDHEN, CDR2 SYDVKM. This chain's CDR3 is CASSPLQGRSTGELFF. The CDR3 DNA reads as TGTGCCAGCAGTCCACTACAGGGAAGAAGCACCGGGGAGCTGTTTTTT.

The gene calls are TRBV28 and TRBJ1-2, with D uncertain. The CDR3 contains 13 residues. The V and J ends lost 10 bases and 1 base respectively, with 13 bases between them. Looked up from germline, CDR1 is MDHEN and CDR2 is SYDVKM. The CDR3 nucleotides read TGTGCCACCTTGTCAGGCTTTAACTATGGCTACACCTTC. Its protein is CATLSGFNYGYTF.

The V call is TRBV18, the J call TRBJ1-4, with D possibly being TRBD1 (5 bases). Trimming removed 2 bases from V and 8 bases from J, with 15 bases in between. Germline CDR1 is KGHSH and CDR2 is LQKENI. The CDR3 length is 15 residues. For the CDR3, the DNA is TGTGCCAGCTCACCAGCCGGCAGGGCTGAGGAAAAACTGTTTTTT. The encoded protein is CASSPAGRAEEKLFF.

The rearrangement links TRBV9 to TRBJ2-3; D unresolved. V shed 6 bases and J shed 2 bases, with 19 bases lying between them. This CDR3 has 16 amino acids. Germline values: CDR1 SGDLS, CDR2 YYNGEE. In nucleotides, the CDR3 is TGTGCCAGCACTCCGTCGAGCGTCTTATACACAGATACGCAGTATTTT. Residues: CASTPSSVLYTDTQYF.

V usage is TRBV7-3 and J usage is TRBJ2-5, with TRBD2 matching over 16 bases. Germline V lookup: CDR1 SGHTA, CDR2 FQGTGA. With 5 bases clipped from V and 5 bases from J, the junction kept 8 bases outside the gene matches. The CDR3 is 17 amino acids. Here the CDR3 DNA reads TGTGCCAGCAGCCAGGGACTAGCGGGAGGGGGCGGTGAGACCCAGTACTTC. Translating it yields CASSQGLAGGGGETQYF.

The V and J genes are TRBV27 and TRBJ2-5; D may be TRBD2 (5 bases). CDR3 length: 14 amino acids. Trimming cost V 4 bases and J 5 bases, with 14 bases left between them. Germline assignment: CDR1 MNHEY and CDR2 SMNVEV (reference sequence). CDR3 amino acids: CASSSMLAQETQYF. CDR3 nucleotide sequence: TGTGCCAGCAGTTCCATGCTAGCCCAGGAGACCCAGTACTTC.

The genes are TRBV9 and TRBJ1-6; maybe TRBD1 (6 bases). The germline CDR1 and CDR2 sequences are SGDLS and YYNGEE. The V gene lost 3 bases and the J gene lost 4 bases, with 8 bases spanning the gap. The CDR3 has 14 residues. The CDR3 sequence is CASSETGYNSPLHF. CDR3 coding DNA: TGTGCCAGCAGCGAAACAGGGTATAATTCACCCCTCCACTTT.

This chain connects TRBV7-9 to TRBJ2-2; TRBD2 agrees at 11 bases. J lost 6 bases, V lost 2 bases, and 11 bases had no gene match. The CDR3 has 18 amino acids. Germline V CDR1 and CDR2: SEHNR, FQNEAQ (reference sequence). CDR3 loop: CASSLFPLLAGEAGELFF. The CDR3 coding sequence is TGTGCCAGCAGCTTATTTCCCCTACTAGCGGGAGAGGCCGGGGAGCTGTTTTTT.

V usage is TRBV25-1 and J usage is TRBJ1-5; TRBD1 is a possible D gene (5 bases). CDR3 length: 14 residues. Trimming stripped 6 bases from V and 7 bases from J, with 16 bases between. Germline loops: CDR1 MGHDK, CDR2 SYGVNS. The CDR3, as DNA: TGTGCCAGCAGAGATGCGGGGGATAACCAGCCCCAGCATTTT. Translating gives CASRDAGDNQPQHF.

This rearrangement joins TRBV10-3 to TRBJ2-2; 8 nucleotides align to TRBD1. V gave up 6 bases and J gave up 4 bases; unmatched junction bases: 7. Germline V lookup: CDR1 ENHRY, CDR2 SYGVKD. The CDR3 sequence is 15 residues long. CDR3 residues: CAISSRGQITGELFF. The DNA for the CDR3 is TGTGCCATCAGCTCCAGGGGGCAGATCACCGGGGAGCTGTTTTTT.

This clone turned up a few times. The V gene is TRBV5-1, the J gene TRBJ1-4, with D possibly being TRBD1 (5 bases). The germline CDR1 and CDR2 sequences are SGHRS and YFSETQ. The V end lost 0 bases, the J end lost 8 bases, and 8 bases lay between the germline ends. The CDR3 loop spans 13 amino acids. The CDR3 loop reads CASSLDQGEKLFF. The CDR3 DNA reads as TGCGCCAGCAGCTTGGACCAGGGCGAAAAACTGTTTTTT.

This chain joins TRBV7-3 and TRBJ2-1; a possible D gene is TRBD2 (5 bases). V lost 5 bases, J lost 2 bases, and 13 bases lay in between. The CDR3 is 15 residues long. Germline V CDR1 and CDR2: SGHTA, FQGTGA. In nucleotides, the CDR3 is TGTGCCAGCAGCCGTACTAGGGATACCTACAATGAGCAGTTCTTC. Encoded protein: CASSRTRDTYNEQFF.

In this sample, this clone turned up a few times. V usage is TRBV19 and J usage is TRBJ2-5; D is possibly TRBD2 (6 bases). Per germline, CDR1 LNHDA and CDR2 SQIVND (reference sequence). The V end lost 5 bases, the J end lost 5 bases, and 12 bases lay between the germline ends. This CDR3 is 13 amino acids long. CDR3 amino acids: CASSLGGWETQYF. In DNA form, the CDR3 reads TGTGCCAGTAGTCTGGGGGGATGGGAGACCCAGTACTTC.

The DNA of the CDR3 is TGTGCCAGCAGCTCCGGACAGTTTCCCGCCCTTGAGCAGTTCTTC. Translating gives CASSSGQFPALEQFF. The V call is TRBV5-4, the J call TRBJ2-1; tentatively, D is TRBD1 (6 bases). The CDR3 consists of 15 residues. Per the germline V gene, CDR1 is SGHNT and CDR2 is YYREEE (reference sequence). Trimming took off 3 bases at V and 9 bases at J, with 19 bases between the two ends.

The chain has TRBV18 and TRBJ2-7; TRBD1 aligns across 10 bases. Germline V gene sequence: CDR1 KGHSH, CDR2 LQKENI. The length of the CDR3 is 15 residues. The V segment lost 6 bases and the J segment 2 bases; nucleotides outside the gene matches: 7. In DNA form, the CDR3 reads TGTGCCAGCTCGCCAGGACAGGGGGTCACCTACGAGCAGTACTTC. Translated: CASSPGQGVTYEQYF.

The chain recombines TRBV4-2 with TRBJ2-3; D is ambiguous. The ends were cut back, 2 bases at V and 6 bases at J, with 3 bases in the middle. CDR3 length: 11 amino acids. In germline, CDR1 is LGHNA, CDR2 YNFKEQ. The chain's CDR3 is CASSQPDTQYF. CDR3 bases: TGTGCCAGCAGCCAACCGGATACGCAGTATTTT.

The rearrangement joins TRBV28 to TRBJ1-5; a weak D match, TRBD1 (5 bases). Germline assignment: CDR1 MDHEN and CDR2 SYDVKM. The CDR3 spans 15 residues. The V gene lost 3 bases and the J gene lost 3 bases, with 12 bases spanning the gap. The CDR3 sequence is CASSLIQAPNQPQHF. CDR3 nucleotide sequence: TGTGCCAGCAGTTTGATACAGGCTCCCAATCAGCCCCAGCATTTT.

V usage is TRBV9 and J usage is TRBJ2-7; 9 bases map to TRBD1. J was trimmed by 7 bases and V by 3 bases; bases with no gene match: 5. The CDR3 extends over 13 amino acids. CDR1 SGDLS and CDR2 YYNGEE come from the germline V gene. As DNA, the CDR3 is TGTGCCAGCAGCGCAAGACAGGGGGAAGAGCAGTACTTC. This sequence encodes CASSARQGEEQYF.

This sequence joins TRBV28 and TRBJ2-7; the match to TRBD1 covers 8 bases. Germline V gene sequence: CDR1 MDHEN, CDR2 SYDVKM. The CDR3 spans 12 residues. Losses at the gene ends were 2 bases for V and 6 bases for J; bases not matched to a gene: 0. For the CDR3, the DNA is TGTGCCAGCAGTTTAACAGGGGGCGAGCAGTACTTC. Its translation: CASSLTGGEQYF.